This TCR beta chain was identified in a study of T cells in Graves' hyperthyroidism and ophthalmopathy. This clonotype was seen repeatedly, ten times or more. RNA transcripts provided the source from which TCR beta CDR3 regions were amplified. The study used the HTBI primer set for a first-round RT-PCR of the TCR CDR3. TCRdb passed the multiplex PCR reads through MiXCR, listing each CDR3 protein once. The sample includes a few hundred thousand distinct CDR3 sequences, about 14% of them seen just once. Germline V lookup: CDR1 LGHDT, CDR2 YNNKEL (reference sequence). The CDR3 sequence is 14 residues long. Trimming cost V 5 bases and J 2 bases, with 11 bases left between them.

Sequencing was carried out using blood. V usage is TRBV3-1 and J usage is TRBJ2-3, with D uncertain. The receptor was isolated from a woman between 25 and 40 years old with Graves' ophthalmopathy. CDR3 nucleotides: TGTGCCAGCAGCTCAAGAACCGTCACAGATACGCAGTATTTT. Amino acids: CASSSRTVTDTQYF.